This entry describes one TCR beta chain. Its antigen is not identified. The data originate from a study of T cells in Graves' hyperthyroidism and ophthalmopathy. General study findings and limits: Before onset, by a median of around six months, the model predicted ophthalmopathy.

What was amplified from RNA transcripts were TCR beta CDR3 regions. HTBI primers were the set used in a first-round RT-PCR of the TCR CDR3. MiXCR, run by TCRdb on the multiplex PCR reads, gives a single entry per CDR3 protein. Of some 400,000 distinct CDR3 sequences in the sample, approximately 15% are singletons; the top ten hold roughly 11%. The V segment lost 6 bases and the J segment 5 bases; nucleotides outside the gene matches: 4. The CDR3 runs to 15 residues. The sequenced material came from blood. This chain joins TRBV12-3 or TRBV12-4 and TRBJ2-1; 13 bases are shared with TRBD2. The receptor comes from a woman aged 60-75 years with Graves' hyperthyroidism. CDR3 in DNA: TGTGCCAGCAGGTCCGGGACTAGCGGGAACAATGAGCAGTTCTTC. Its translation: CASRSGTSGNNEQFF.